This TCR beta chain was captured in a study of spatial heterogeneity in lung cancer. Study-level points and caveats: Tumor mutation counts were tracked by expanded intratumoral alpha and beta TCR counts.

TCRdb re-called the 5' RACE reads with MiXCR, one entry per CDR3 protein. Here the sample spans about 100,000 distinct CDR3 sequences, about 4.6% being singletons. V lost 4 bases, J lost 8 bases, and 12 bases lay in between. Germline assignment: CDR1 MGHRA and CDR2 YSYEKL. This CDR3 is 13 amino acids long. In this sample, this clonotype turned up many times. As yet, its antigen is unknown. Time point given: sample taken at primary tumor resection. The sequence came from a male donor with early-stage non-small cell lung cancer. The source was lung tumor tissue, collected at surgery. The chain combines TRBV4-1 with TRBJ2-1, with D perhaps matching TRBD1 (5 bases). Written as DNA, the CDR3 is TGCGCCAGCAGCCCCTCCATACAGGATGAGCAGTTCTTC. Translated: CASSPSIQDEQFF.